These T cell receptor beta chains were read from a single sample in a study of regulatory T cells in long-lasting Graves disease. TCRdb processed the multiplex PCR reads anew with MiXCR; each CDR3 protein has one entry. Seen here are 400,000 to 650,000 distinct CDR3 sequences, about 16% observed once, and the top ten hold around 25%. Another study also made use of these data, one on T cells in Graves' hyperthyroidism and ophthalmopathy.

Source: peripheral blood mononuclear cells (PBMCs), taken at new diagnosis, from a patient treated with antithyroid drugs. The receptors were sampled from a woman aged 35-65 years with Graves disease. Both conserved end residues are part of each CDR3. The order of the fields is clone size, J gene, V gene, D gene, CDR3 protein, CDR3 DNA. A D gene is named only where the DNA matches it firmly. For some rows the clone size is stated as once, few or many, or as a class when expanded; others skip it.

clone_size: few; j_call: TRBJ2-3; v_call: TRBV9; d_call: TRBD2; cdr3_aa: CASSSGETSGGFTDTQYF; cdr3_nt: TGTGCCAGCAGCTCCGGGGAGACTAGCGGGGGGTTCACAGATACGCAGTATTTT
clone_size: many; j_call: TRBJ2-7; v_call: TRBV11-2; d_call: TRBD1; cdr3_aa: CASSLVDTGAYEQYF; cdr3_nt: TGTGCCAGCAGCTTAGTTGATACAGGGGCCTACGAGCAGTACTTC
clone_size: many; j_call: TRBJ1-1; v_call: TRBV7-2; d_call: NA; cdr3_aa: CASSSRHNEAFF; cdr3_nt: TGTGCCAGCAGCTCTCGACATAATGAAGCTTTCTTT
clone_size: few; j_call: TRBJ2-1; v_call: TRBV12-3/TRBV12-4; d_call: TRBD2; cdr3_aa: CASGLAGEHEQFF; cdr3_nt: TGTGCCAGCGGACTAGCGGGGGAGCATGAGCAGTTCTTC
clone_size: NA; j_call: TRBJ1-5; v_call: TRBV28; d_call: NA; cdr3_aa: CASSLVGATQPQHF; cdr3_nt: TGTGCCAGCAGTTTAGTGGGGGCGACTCAGCCCCAGCATTTT
clone_size: NA; j_call: TRBJ1-3; v_call: TRBV9; d_call: NA; cdr3_aa: CASSVSPESSGNTIYF; cdr3_nt: TGTGCCAGCAGCGTAAGCCCGGAGAGCTCTGGAAACACCATATATTTT
clone_size: NA; j_call: TRBJ1-1; v_call: TRBV19; d_call: NA; cdr3_aa: CASRSGGNVTEAFF; cdr3_nt: TGTGCCAGTAGGTCCGGGGGGAATGTGACTGAAGCTTTCTTT
clone_size: many; j_call: TRBJ2-2; v_call: TRBV11-2; d_call: TRBD2; cdr3_aa: CASSFRLAGDNTGELFF; cdr3_nt: TGTGCCAGCAGCTTCCGACTAGCGGGGGATAACACCGGGGAGCTGTTTTTT
clone_size: few; j_call: TRBJ1-2; v_call: TRBV4-1; d_call: NA; cdr3_aa: CASSQVGTFGYTF; cdr3_nt: TGCGCCAGCAGCCAAGTCGGGACGTTCGGCTACACCTTC
clone_size: few; j_call: TRBJ1-6; v_call: TRBV5-1; d_call: TRBD1; cdr3_aa: CASSHGQGGNSPLHF; cdr3_nt: TGCGCCAGCAGCCATGGGCAGGGGGGTAATTCACCCCTCCACTTT
clone_size: few; j_call: TRBJ2-7; v_call: TRBV7-9; d_call: NA; cdr3_aa: CASSDPGPLGEQYF; cdr3_nt: TGTGCCAGCAGCGACCCGGGCCCCCTAGGCGAGCAGTACTTC
clone_size: NA; j_call: TRBJ1-1; v_call: TRBV3-1; d_call: NA; cdr3_aa: CASSQATTRDTEAFF; cdr3_nt: TGTGCCAGCAGCCAAGCTACTACGAGGGACACTGAAGCTTTCTTT
clone_size: once; j_call: TRBJ2-1; v_call: TRBV7-9; d_call: TRBD1; cdr3_aa: CASSFGQGVGNEQFF; cdr3_nt: TGTGCCAGCAGCTTTGGACAGGGGGTTGGCAATGAGCAGTTCTTC
clone_size: NA; j_call: TRBJ1-4; v_call: TRBV11-2; d_call: NA; cdr3_aa: CASSWTDTTNEKLFF; cdr3_nt: TGTGCCAGCAGCTGGACAGATACAACTAATGAAAAACTGTTTTTT
clone_size: NA; j_call: TRBJ1-2; v_call: TRBV27; d_call: NA; cdr3_aa: CAGSLPDRKGYTF; cdr3_nt: TGTGCCGGCAGTCTCCCGGACAGAAAAGGCTACACCTTC
clone_size: many; j_call: TRBJ1-2; v_call: TRBV2; d_call: NA; cdr3_aa: CASRDNYGYTF; cdr3_nt: TGTGCCAGCAGGGACAACTATGGCTACACCTTC
clone_size: NA; j_call: TRBJ2-5; v_call: TRBV6-1; d_call: TRBD1; cdr3_aa: CASSETGAPETQYF; cdr3_nt: TGTGCCAGCAGTGAAACAGGGGCTCCAGAGACCCAGTACTTC
clone_size: many; j_call: TRBJ1-1; v_call: TRBV7-9; d_call: NA; cdr3_aa: CASSLWSRETEAFF; cdr3_nt: TGTGCCAGCAGCTTATGGTCAAGGGAAACTGAAGCTTTCTTT
clone_size: few; j_call: TRBJ2-7; v_call: TRBV5-1; d_call: NA; cdr3_aa: CASSLEGGRYEQYF; cdr3_nt: TGCGCCAGCAGCTTGGAAGGGGGAAGATACGAGCAGTACTTC
clone_size: many; j_call: TRBJ1-2; v_call: TRBV28; d_call: TRBD1; cdr3_aa: CASSFGQGDYGYTF; cdr3_nt: TGTGCCAGCAGTTTTGGACAGGGGGACTATGGCTACACCTTC
clone_size: few; j_call: TRBJ2-1; v_call: TRBV29-1; d_call: TRBD2; cdr3_aa: CSVWGTSGGDEQFF; cdr3_nt: TGCAGCGTTTGGGGGACTAGCGGGGGTGATGAGCAGTTCTTC
clone_size: NA; j_call: TRBJ1-1; v_call: TRBV10-3; d_call: NA; cdr3_aa: CASKGGPNTEAFF; cdr3_nt: TGTGCCTCAAAGGGGGGACCGAACACTGAAGCTTTCTTT
clone_size: many; j_call: TRBJ2-1; v_call: TRBV12-3/TRBV12-4; d_call: NA; cdr3_aa: CASTLGDRSSYNEQFF; cdr3_nt: TGTGCCAGCACGTTAGGGGACCGGAGCTCCTACAATGAGCAGTTCTTC
clone_size: NA; j_call: TRBJ1-1; v_call: TRBV7-9; d_call: NA; cdr3_aa: CASSLAQQDEAFF; cdr3_nt: TGTGCCAGCAGCTTAGCCCAACAGGACGAGGCTTTCTTT
clone_size: NA; j_call: TRBJ1-1; v_call: TRBV5-8; d_call: NA; cdr3_aa: CASSLAYKAEAFF; cdr3_nt: TGTGCCAGCAGCTTAGCATACAAGGCTGAAGCTTTCTTT
clone_size: NA; j_call: TRBJ2-5; v_call: TRBV28; d_call: TRBD1; cdr3_aa: CASSPDRARETQYF; cdr3_nt: TGTGCCAGCAGCCCCGACAGGGCTCGGGAGACCCAGTACTTC
clone_size: many; j_call: TRBJ2-3; v_call: TRBV11-3; d_call: NA; cdr3_aa: CASSLGIWGITDTQYF; cdr3_nt: TGTGCCAGCAGCTTAGGAATATGGGGCATCACAGATACGCAGTATTTT
clone_size: few; j_call: TRBJ2-7; v_call: TRBV5-1; d_call: NA; cdr3_aa: CASSLRGVAYEQYF; cdr3_nt: TGTGCCAGCAGCTTGCGTGGGGTAGCCTACGAGCAGTACTTC
clone_size: NA; j_call: TRBJ2-7; v_call: TRBV15; d_call: NA; cdr3_aa: CATSRGRAWEQYF; cdr3_nt: TGTGCCACCAGCAGAGGAAGGGCTTGGGAGCAGTACTTC
clone_size: many; j_call: TRBJ1-2; v_call: TRBV11-2; d_call: NA; cdr3_aa: CASQKQENYGYTF; cdr3_nt: TGTGCCAGCCAAAAACAGGAGAACTATGGCTACACCTTC
clone_size: many; j_call: TRBJ2-4; v_call: TRBV12-3/TRBV12-4; d_call: NA; cdr3_aa: CASSLAWGSKNIQYF; cdr3_nt: TGTGCCAGCAGTTTAGCTTGGGGGTCCAAAAACATTCAGTACTTC
clone_size: many; j_call: TRBJ1-5; v_call: TRBV2; d_call: NA; cdr3_aa: CASSEVVGQPQHF; cdr3_nt: TGTGCCAGCAGTGAGGTCGTGGGTCAGCCCCAGCATTTT
clone_size: NA; j_call: TRBJ2-1; v_call: TRBV7-3; d_call: NA; cdr3_aa: CASSLLRILASEQFF; cdr3_nt: TGTGCCAGCAGCCTTCTTAGGATCCTAGCGAGTGAGCAGTTCTTC
clone_size: NA; j_call: TRBJ2-3; v_call: TRBV4-2; d_call: TRBD2; cdr3_aa: CASSRSGGSDTQYF; cdr3_nt: TGTGCCAGCAGCCGTAGCGGGGGTTCAGATACGCAGTATTTT
clone_size: few; j_call: TRBJ1-2; v_call: TRBV2; d_call: TRBD1; cdr3_aa: CASSSTGTDGYTF; cdr3_nt: TGTGCCAGCAGTTCCACCGGGACAGATGGCTACACCTTC
clone_size: few; j_call: TRBJ1-1; v_call: TRBV5-4; d_call: TRBD1; cdr3_aa: CASSWGQARTEAFF; cdr3_nt: TGTGCCAGCAGCTGGGGACAGGCGCGAACTGAAGCTTTCTTT
clone_size: many; j_call: TRBJ2-7; v_call: TRBV28; d_call: NA; cdr3_aa: CASGKRGDSYEQYF; cdr3_nt: TGTGCCAGCGGAAAGAGGGGGGACTCCTACGAGCAGTACTTC
clone_size: many; j_call: TRBJ1-5; v_call: TRBV20-1; d_call: NA; cdr3_aa: CSARGPGGVGSNQPQHF; cdr3_nt: TGCAGTGCTAGAGGCCCCGGCGGGGTAGGAAGCAATCAGCCCCAGCATTTT
clone_size: many; j_call: TRBJ2-3; v_call: TRBV9; d_call: NA; cdr3_aa: CASSVAPVADTQYF; cdr3_nt: TGTGCCAGCAGCGTAGCGCCAGTTGCGGATACGCAGTATTTT
clone_size: many; j_call: TRBJ1-5; v_call: TRBV11-2; d_call: NA; cdr3_aa: CASSLNGISNQPQHF; cdr3_nt: TGTGCCAGCAGCTTAAACGGCATTAGCAATCAGCCCCAGCATTTT
clone_size: NA; j_call: TRBJ1-1; v_call: TRBV7-2; d_call: NA; cdr3_aa: CASSLGWRVMENTEAFF; cdr3_nt: TGTGCCAGCAGCTTAGGTTGGCGGGTAATGGAGAACACTGAAGCTTTCTTT
clone_size: many; j_call: TRBJ2-7; v_call: TRBV5-1; d_call: TRBD1; cdr3_aa: CASSLGTGWGYEQYF; cdr3_nt: TGTGCCAGCAGCTTGGGGACAGGCTGGGGCTACGAGCAGTACTTC
clone_size: many; j_call: TRBJ2-1; v_call: TRBV2; d_call: NA; cdr3_aa: CASSALTGNEQFF; cdr3_nt: TGTGCCAGCAGTGCTTTGACGGGCAATGAGCAGTTCTTC
clone_size: many; j_call: TRBJ1-2; v_call: TRBV12-3/TRBV12-4; d_call: NA; cdr3_aa: CASSSRATGYTF; cdr3_nt: TGTGCCAGCAGTTCCCGAGCTACTGGCTACACCTTC
clone_size: many; j_call: TRBJ1-2; v_call: TRBV19; d_call: NA; cdr3_aa: CASTDRQSRGYTF; cdr3_nt: TGTGCCAGTACCGATCGGCAGTCAAGAGGCTACACCTTC
clone_size: few; j_call: TRBJ1-2; v_call: TRBV3-1; d_call: NA; cdr3_aa: CASSRYRERGDGYTF; cdr3_nt: TGTGCCAGCAGCCGATACAGGGAAAGGGGAGATGGCTACACCTTC
clone_size: many; j_call: TRBJ1-1; v_call: TRBV18; d_call: NA; cdr3_aa: CASSGVLPNTEAFF; cdr3_nt: TGTGCCAGCTCCGGGGTCCTGCCTAACACTGAAGCTTTCTTT
clone_size: few; j_call: TRBJ1-4; v_call: TRBV6-2/TRBV6-3; d_call: NA; cdr3_aa: CASRRGYEKLFF; cdr3_nt: TGTGCCAGCAGACGGGGATACGAAAAACTGTTTTTT
clone_size: NA; j_call: TRBJ1-3; v_call: TRBV28; d_call: NA; cdr3_aa: CASTSPPPGNTIYF; cdr3_nt: TGTGCCAGCACCTCACCCCCCCCTGGAAACACCATATATTTT
clone_size: NA; j_call: TRBJ1-4; v_call: TRBV13; d_call: TRBD1; cdr3_aa: CASSHDRAEKLLF; cdr3_nt: TGTGCCAGCAGCCATGACAGGGCTGAAAAACTGCTTTTT
clone_size: many; j_call: TRBJ1-1; v_call: TRBV27; d_call: TRBD1; cdr3_aa: CASRHLRGTLKAFF; cdr3_nt: TGTGCCAGCAGACACCTCAGGGGGACCCTAAAAGCTTTCTTT
clone_size: few; j_call: TRBJ2-1; v_call: TRBV5-1; d_call: NA; cdr3_aa: CASSAGSAQSSYNEQFF; cdr3_nt: TGCGCCAGCTCGGCCGGGAGCGCTCAGAGCTCCTACAATGAGCAGTTCTTC
clone_size: many; j_call: TRBJ2-7; v_call: TRBV12-3/TRBV12-4; d_call: NA; cdr3_aa: CASSLVAGGRTYEQYF; cdr3_nt: TGTGCCAGCAGTTTAGTTGCCGGGGGAAGAACCTACGAGCAGTACTTC